The 9 T cell receptor beta chains below were found in one sample sequenced in a study of response to subunit inactivated influenza vaccine. TCRdb recomputed calls from the RT-PCR reads with MiXCR, one row per CDR3 protein. The repertoire consists of 550,000 to 650,000 distinct CDR3 sequences, with roughly 10% occurring once and the leading ten covering roughly 10%. The sequences come from PBMCs from blood, collected on the day of vaccination. The origin of the receptors is a man aged 50-60 years who received an inactivated influenza vaccine.

The CDR3 DNA follows: TGCAGTGCTAGAGATTTGATGGTGGCAAACCCCACAGATACGCAGTATTTT. This sequence encodes CSARDLMVANPTDTQYF. J is TRBJ2-3 and V is TRBV20-1; no definite D call. V lost 0 bases to trimming and J lost 2 bases, with 18 bases between them. The CDR3 contains 17 residues. Germline V gene lookup returns CDR1 DFQATT and CDR2 SNEGSKA (reference sequence).

This chain uses TRBV6-5 with TRBJ2-7; TRBD1 agrees at 9 bases. The germline gives CDR1 MNHEY, CDR2 SVGAGI. There are 15 residues in the CDR3. Losses at the gene ends were 2 bases for V and 3 bases for J; bases not matched to a gene: 5. The CDR3 sequence is CASSYPGTGNYEQYF. In DNA, the CDR3 is TGTGCCAGCAGTTACCCAGGGACAGGGAACTACGAGCAGTACTTC.

CDR3 protein: CASSQTLGEPQHF. CDR3 bases: TGCGCCAGCAGCCAAACTTTGGGGGAGCCCCAGCATTTT. The chain uses TRBV4-3 and TRBJ1-5, with TRBD1 as a possible D gene (5 bases). This CDR3 contains 13 residues. The V gene's germline CDR1 is LGHNA and CDR2 YSLEER. V dropped 2 bases and J dropped 8 bases, with 10 bases sitting between them.

This clonotype showed up just a few times. The chain links TRBV6-2 or TRBV6-3 to TRBJ2-3; D is possibly TRBD1 (5 bases). V was trimmed by 4 bases and J by 2 bases, leaving 16 bases between them. Germline V lookup: CDR1 MNHEY, CDR2 SVGEGT. This CDR3 is 16 amino acids long. CDR3 loop: CASSSDRTDNTDTQYF. CDR3 bases: TGTGCCAGCAGTTCCGATCGGACGGACAACACAGATACGCAGTATTTT.

This clonotype came up many times. This chain joins TRBV6-2 or TRBV6-3 and TRBJ1-4; 7 bases are a match to TRBD1. CDR3 length equals 17 residues. Losses at the gene ends were 6 bases for V and 10 bases for J; bases not matched to a gene: 20. Germline V gene lookup returns CDR1 MNHEY and CDR2 SVGEGT. The CDR3 is CASSYERSGTDPGKLFF. Here the CDR3 DNA reads TGTGCCAGCAGCTACGAACGTTCCGGGACAGATCCTGGAAAACTGTTTTTT.

This clonotype was seen repeatedly, ten times or more. The chain joins TRBV6-2 or TRBV6-3 to TRBJ2-1; no reliable D call. CDR3 length equals 16 residues. V gave up 3 bases and J gave up 2 bases, with 14 bases separating them. Germline V lookup: CDR1 MNHEY, CDR2 SVGEGT. The CDR3 DNA reads as TGTGCCAGCAGTTATAAAGCGAGCCCCCCCTACAATGAGCAGTTCTTC. Amino acids: CASSYKASPPYNEQFF.

The chain couples TRBV10-3 to TRBJ2-3, with a tentative D call TRBD2 (7 bases). The V end lost 8 bases, the J end lost 0 bases, and 12 bases lay between the germline ends. The CDR3 runs 14 residues. CDR1 is ENHRY, CDR2 SYGVKD, per germline. The CDR3 spells CAISWGGSTDTQYF. The CDR3 DNA is TGTGCCATCTCCTGGGGGGGCAGCACAGATACGCAGTATTTT.

The chain links TRBV12-3 or TRBV12-4 to TRBJ2-7; D remains unclear. The V and J ends lost 0 bases and 6 bases respectively, with 9 bases between them. CDR3 size: 13 residues. The DNA of the CDR3 is TGTGCCAGCAGTTTAGCCCCGAGTTTCGAGCAGTACTTC. Translating it yields CASSLAPSFEQYF.

V usage is TRBV6-2 or TRBV6-3 and J usage is TRBJ1-6; TRBD1 might be the D (6 bases). Per the germline V gene, CDR1 is MNHEY and CDR2 is SVGEGT. V was trimmed by 2 bases and J by 2 bases, leaving 10 bases between them. The CDR3 consists of 16 residues. Here the CDR3 DNA reads TGTGCCAGCAGTTACAGCAGGGACACCTATAATTCACCCCTCCACTTT. It translates to CASSYSRDTYNSPLHF.